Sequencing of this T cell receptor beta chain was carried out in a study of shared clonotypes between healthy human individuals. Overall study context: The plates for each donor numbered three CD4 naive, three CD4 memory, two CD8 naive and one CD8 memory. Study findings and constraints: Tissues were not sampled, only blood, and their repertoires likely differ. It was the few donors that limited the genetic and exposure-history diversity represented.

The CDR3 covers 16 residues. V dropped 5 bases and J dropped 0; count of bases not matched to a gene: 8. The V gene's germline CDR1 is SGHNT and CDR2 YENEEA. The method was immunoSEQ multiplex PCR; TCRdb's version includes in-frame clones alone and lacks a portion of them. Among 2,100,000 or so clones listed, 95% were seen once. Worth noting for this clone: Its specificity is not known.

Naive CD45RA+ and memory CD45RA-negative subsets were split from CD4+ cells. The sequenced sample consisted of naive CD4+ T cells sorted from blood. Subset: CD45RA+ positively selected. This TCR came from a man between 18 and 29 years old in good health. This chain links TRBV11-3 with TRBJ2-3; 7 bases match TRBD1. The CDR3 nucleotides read TGTGCCAGCAGCCAGGGGGTCAAAGCTAGCACAGATACGCAGTATTTT. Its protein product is CASSQGVKASTDTQYF.